This TCR beta chain was observed in a study of CD8 T cells in Susac syndrome (dated by TCRdb to the late 2010s). Looking at the study overall: Repertoire sequencing was used to test whether CD8+ T cell activation and differentiation in Susac syndrome was antigen driven. The clonality of the CD8+ T cell repertoire was compared across some eleven healthy donors, around 14 Susac syndrome patients and under 17 multiple sclerosis patients. General conclusions and limits of the study: The number of individuals in the TCR sequencing and HLA analysis was recognized as being relatively small.

RNA was extracted with the RNeasy kit and about 0.5 to 1 ug was reverse transcribed using random hexamers. TCR beta CDR3 regions were amplified with the immunoSEQ multiplex PCR assay covering 54 Vbeta and 13 Jbeta segments. PCR amplification bias was corrected using a synthetic template baseline for primer optimization and computational correction. Per the source publication's procedure: Reads were annotated to V, D and J genes according to IMGT and were analyzed with immunoSEQ Analyzer, with only productive sequences retained. Clonality was computed as one minus Shannon entropy normalized by log2 of the number of productive unique sequences. Public and private clones were assessed among the 100 most prevalent clones of each patient and control. A clone was defined as Susac-specific if it was absent from the healthy and MS cohorts, from around 960 published viral clones and from other ImmuneACCESS disease sequences. The public reads were reanalyzed by TCRdb: fastp trimming at Q25, MiXCR alignment, in-frame beta chains only. Every entry covers one CDR3 protein and lists the most common genes and DNA from its rows. The V and J calls reflect TCRdb's pipeline rather than the authors' work. The sample data list about 130,000 distinct CDR3 sequences, and approximately 95% of these were observed just once. The ten largest account for roughly 0.31% of the sample.

Peripheral blood CD8+ and CD4+ T cells from healthy donors, Susac syndrome patients and multiple sclerosis patients were profiled by high-throughput TCR beta sequencing. Treatment-naive patients with stable or active relapsing-remitting disease fulfilling revised McDonald criteria were used as multiple sclerosis controls. Bulk CD8+ and CD4+ T cells were purified magnetically by negative isolation, whereas CD8+ TEMRA cells were enriched by FACS. Blood was drawn into EDTA tubes, processed within 24 hours, and PBMCs were isolated by density gradient centrifugation. PBMCs intended for TCR sequencing were cryopreserved in liquid nitrogen and were subsequently thawed in a 37 degrees C water bath. Purity of sorted or isolated CD4+, CD8+ and CD8+ TEMRA cells was at least 90%. The sample holds one count of this clonotype. Its antigen has not been determined. No base-level quality is on record; no much larger clone is a single base apart. Resting on one read, the evidence is weak.

CDR1 and CDR2 were assigned from the germline V gene (reference sequence) as DFQATT and SNEGSKA. From its cysteine to its phenylalanine, the CDR3 spans 14 amino acids. Only the CDR3 DNA is retained, 42 bases long and in frame from the first base. V and J are truncated by 0 bases and 5 bases respectively, leaving an intervening sequence of 10 bases. The sample taken for sequencing was CD8+ T cells from PBMCs. The chain is assembled from TRBV20-1 and TRBJ2-2; no confident D gene assignment can be made. This receptor was taken from a human donor with multiple sclerosis. The DNA is TGCAGTGCTAGAGATTTAGAGGATACCGGGGAGCTGTTTTTT. Its coded protein is CSARDLEDTGELFF.